The 30 T cell receptor beta chains presented below share a single source sample, sequenced in a study of T-cell reconstitution after alpha-beta-depleted transplantation in children. During its preparation, the TCRbeta library received unique molecular identifiers. From the PCR reads, TCRdb called clonotypes with MiXCR, one entry per CDR3 protein. The table shows more than 200,000 distinct CDR3 sequences, with about 24% occurring only once. The sample in question was PBMCs, mostly from graft donor cells, obtained 360 days after TCRalphabeta/CD19-depleted stem cell transplant. Receptor source: a female patient between 2 and 15 years old who had a stem cell transplant for congenital amegakaryocytic thrombocytopenia, so the T cells may come from the graft donor.

In its sample, this clonotype was seen a few times. The CDR3 nucleotides are TGCAGTGCCAGGGACGGACGAAACACTGAAGCTTTCTTT. Its translation is CSARDGRNTEAFF. The genes are TRBV20-1 and TRBJ1-1; the D gene is possibly TRBD1 (5 bases). V was trimmed by 6 bases and J by 2 bases, leaving 13 bases between them. Germline CDR1 is DFQATT and CDR2 is SNEGSKA (reference sequence). The length of the CDR3 is 13 residues.

The table lists this clonotype with a few counts. A read error may account for a junction end that differs from germline. The gene calls are TRBV18 and TRBJ1-1; TRBD1 is a possible D gene (6 bases). The CDR3 is made up of 14 amino acids. Germline V lookup: CDR1 KGHSH, CDR2 LQKENI. CDR3 DNA sequence: TGTGCCAGCTCGCCACAGGGAGTCGCCACTGAAGCTTTCTTT. Protein product: CASSPQGVATEAFF.

V gene TRBV12-3 or TRBV12-4 combines with J gene TRBJ2-3, with a tentative D call TRBD1 (6 bases). The CDR3 is 16 amino acids. Trimming stripped 5 bases from V and 0 bases from J, with 15 bases between. CDR3 sequence (DNA): TGTGCCAGCAGTACTCCACCGGGACATAGCACAGATACGCAGTATTTT. Protein sequence: CASSTPPGHSTDTQYF.

This clonotype was counted only a few times. In nucleotides, the CDR3 is TGTGCCAGCACCCGGACAGGGATGAACACTGAAGCTTTCTTT. Translation gives CASTRTGMNTEAFF. The V call is TRBV12-3 or TRBV12-4, the J call TRBJ1-1; 8 bases agree with TRBD1. The length of the CDR3 is 14 residues. J gave up 0 bases and V 7 bases, and 4 bases lay outside the gene matches.

This clonotype occurred many times. The genes are TRBV29-1 and TRBJ2-1; D unclear. V lost 7 bases and J lost 2, with 15 bases in between. CDR1 and CDR2 (germline): SQVTM, ANQGSEA. The CDR3 runs 14 residues. In DNA, the CDR3 is TGCAGCGCCAGTATTTATCCCACCTACAATGAGCAGTTCTTC. Protein product: CSASIYPTYNEQFF.

CDR3 protein: CASSPSGEIYGYTF. CDR3 coding DNA: TGTGCCAGCAGTCCTTCTGGGGAAATCTATGGCTACACCTTC. The rearrangement uses TRBV12-3 or TRBV12-4 and TRBJ1-2, with no clear D. The CDR3 contains 14 residues. Deletions cut 5 bases from V and 4 bases from J, with 14 bases between.

The chain is built from TRBV20-1 and TRBJ2-3, with 12 bases that match TRBD2. CDR3 length: 16 amino acids. Germline V gene lookup returns CDR1 DFQATT and CDR2 SNEGSKA (reference sequence). With V trimmed by 6 bases and J by 1 base, 8 bases remained unmatched. In DNA, the CDR3 is TGCAGTGCGCCTGGACTAGCGGGGTATGGCACAGATACGCAGTATTTT. This sequence encodes CSAPGLAGYGTDTQYF.

This clonotype was observed a handful of times. The V gene is TRBV11-2, the J gene TRBJ2-5, with 10 bases fitting TRBD2. The CDR3 is made up of 16 amino acids. V gave up 5 bases and J gave up 7 bases; unmatched junction bases: 13. Germline V lookup: CDR1 SGHAT, CDR2 FQNNGV. The CDR3 sequence: CASSPGTSAGEWTQYF. DNA for the CDR3: TGTGCCAGCAGCCCGGGGACTAGCGCCGGGGAGTGGACCCAGTACTTC.

The chain recombines TRBV12-3 or TRBV12-4 with TRBJ1-5; TRBD1 aligns across 7 bases. CDR3 length: 12 residues. V gave up 10 bases and J gave up 1 base; unmatched junction bases: 1. The CDR3 protein is CATGQSNQPQHF. Here the CDR3 DNA reads TGTGCCACGGGACAGAGCAATCAGCCCCAGCATTTT.

A remark on this clonotype: It is likely a read error, because the conserved phenylalanine at the end of the CDR3 is missing. The chain links TRBV20-1 to TRBJ2-7; D is ambiguous. The V end lost 2 bases, the J end lost 6 bases, and 5 bases lay between the germline ends. Germline CDR1 is DFQATT and CDR2 is SNEGSKA (reference sequence). The CDR3 spans 10 residues. The CDR3 coding sequence is TGCAGTGCTAGAATAACCGAGCAGTACTTA. Amino acids: CSARITEQYL.

This clonotype was seen ten or more times. The chain carries TRBV15 and TRBJ2-3; 7 nucleotides line up with TRBD2. CDR3 length equals 17 residues. Germline trimming cut 0 bases from V and 1 base from J; bases unmatched to any gene: 7. Germline CDR1 and CDR2: LNHNV and YYDKDF (reference sequence). CDR3 in DNA: TGTGCCACCAGCAGAGATGGATTTGGGAGGGGCACAGATACGCAGTATTTT. Translated, it gives CATSRDGFGRGTDTQYF.

At least ten counts were recorded for this clonotype. This chain links TRBV7-8 with TRBJ2-7; the D gene is possibly TRBD1 (6 bases). The CDR3 has 14 amino acids. CDR1 SGHVS and CDR2 FQNEAQ come from the germline V gene. The V end was cut by 5 bases, the J end by 6 bases, with 17 bases between. CDR3: CASSPQGMAGEQYF. The CDR3 region has the DNA TGTGCCAGCAGCCCCCAGGGGATGGCTGGCGAGCAGTACTTC.

The table lists this clonotype with a few counts. The V and J genes are TRBV29-1 and TRBJ2-7, with a possible D match to TRBD2 (6 bases). This CDR3 spans 16 amino acids. The ends were cut back, 4 bases at V and 3 bases at J, with 22 bases in the middle. Germline-derived CDR1 and CDR2 are SQVTM and ANQGSEA. In nucleotides, the CDR3 is TGCAGCGTTGTGAAATTGGTTCGGGAGCTTTACTACGAGCAGTACTTC. This gives the protein CSVVKLVRELYYEQYF.

The rearrangement links TRBV7-9 to TRBJ1-2; unclear D gene. Germline CDR1 is SEHNR and CDR2 is FQNEAQ (reference sequence). The CDR3 runs to 12 residues. Trimming shortened V by 1 base and J by 7 bases, and 7 bases separated the two germline ends. In nucleotides, the CDR3 is TGTGCCAGCAGCTTAGTTGGGGTTGGCTACACCTTC. Translation gives CASSLVGVGYTF.

This clonotype was found a few times. The CDR3 loop is CASSPMRNQETQYF. CDR3 nucleotides: TGTGCCAGCTCACCAATGCGGAACCAAGAGACCCAGTACTTC. V and J are TRBV18 and TRBJ2-5; the D is unclear. Trimming took off 2 bases at V and 0 bases at J, with 7 bases between the two ends. Germline CDR1 is KGHSH and CDR2 is LQKENI. There are 14 residues in the CDR3.

The chain recombines TRBV7-8 with TRBJ2-1; a possible D gene is TRBD1 (5 bases). The germline CDR1 and CDR2 sequences are SGHVS and FQNEAQ. V lost 2 bases and J 5 bases, leaving 13 bases between the germline ends. The CDR3 is 15 amino acids. The CDR3 DNA reads as TGTGCCAGCAGCTTATTATACTTGGGGCACAATGAGCAGTTCTTC. Encoded protein: CASSLLYLGHNEQFF.

The gene calls are TRBV28 and TRBJ1-4; D call uncertain. Trimming removed 5 bases from V and 5 bases from J, with 15 bases in between. CDR3 length equals 15 residues. CDR1 and CDR2 from the germline V gene are MDHEN and SYDVKM. The CDR3, as DNA: TGTGCCAGCAGTCTCCCAGGCGGAGAAAATGAAAAACTGTTTTTT. This sequence encodes CASSLPGGENEKLFF.

This clonotype came up a few times. The V gene is TRBV4-2, the J gene TRBJ1-2; 7 bases are a match to TRBD1. CDR3 length: 15 residues. The germline gives CDR1 LGHNA, CDR2 YNFKEQ. The junction had 12 bases not matched to a gene; V was cut back by 3 bases and J by 8 bases. CDR3 in DNA: TGTGCCAGCAGCCAGAGGATTGACAGGGCGGGAGGCTACACCTTC. This sequence encodes CASSQRIDRAGGYTF.

This clonotype was seen a few times. V and J are TRBV28 and TRBJ1-1; D is ambiguous. The CDR3 runs to 11 residues. Trimming pared 3 bases from V and 11 bases from J, leaving 10 bases between. Germline V gene sequence: CDR1 MDHEN, CDR2 SYDVKM. The CDR3 DNA sequence: TGTGCCAGCAGTTTCTCTCGAGACGCTTTCTTT. It codes for CASSFSRDAFF.

This clonotype was detected a few times. The chain carries TRBV5-1 and TRBJ2-7, with D unclear. Trimming took 0 bases from V and 2 from J, leaving 6 bases between them. CDR3 size: 13 residues. Germline CDR1 is SGHRS and CDR2 is YFSETQ. This chain's CDR3 is CASSLGRPYEQYF. CDR3 bases: TGCGCCAGCAGCTTGGGTAGGCCCTACGAGCAGTACTTC.

The chain couples TRBV12-3 or TRBV12-4 to TRBJ2-5, with 12 bases identical to TRBD1. The CDR3 consists of 16 residues. Trimming removed 5 bases from V and 5 bases from J; junction bases left unmatched: 9. CDR3 sequence: CASSAPGTGGLETQYF. The CDR3 nucleotides are TGTGCCAGCAGTGCACCCGGGACAGGGGGCCTGGAGACCCAGTACTTC.

This clonotype was picked up a small number of times. The chain joins TRBV10-2 to TRBJ2-7; 7 bases map to TRBD1. V was clipped by 2 bases and J by 3 bases; unmatched bases: 1. The CDR3 sequence is 13 residues long. Germline-derived CDR1 and CDR2 are WSHSY and SAAADI. CDR3 sequence (DNA): TGCGCCAGCAGTGAGGACAGGGACTACGAGCAGTACTTC. It is translated as CASSEDRDYEQYF.

There are a few counts of this clonotype. The rearrangement links TRBV10-3 to TRBJ2-7; the D is unclear. This CDR3 region has 14 residues. In germline, CDR1 is ENHRY, CDR2 SYGVKD. V lost 2 bases and J 6 bases, leaving 14 bases between the germline ends. The CDR3 loop is CAISEERVPLEQYF. CDR3 coding DNA: TGTGCCATCAGTGAGGAAAGGGTTCCCCTCGAGCAGTACTTC.

The rearrangement joins TRBV20-1 to TRBJ2-1; no firm D call. Per germline, CDR1 DFQATT and CDR2 SNEGSKA (reference sequence). The CDR3 is 12 residues long. The CDR3 DNA sequence: TGCACGGCTAGGCTCCCTTACAATGAGCAGTTCTTC. Protein product: CTARLPYNEQFF.

V is TRBV12-3 or TRBV12-4 and J is TRBJ2-7; 10 nucleotides align to TRBD1. V shed 5 bases, J shed 6 bases, and the junction held 10 bases outside the gene matches. The CDR3 spans 15 residues. DNA for the CDR3: TGTGCCAGCAGTCCGCGGGACAGGGGTATCCCCGAGCAGTACTTC. Amino acid sequence: CASSPRDRGIPEQYF.

The V call is TRBV5-1, the J call TRBJ2-1; 8 bases fit TRBD2. In germline, CDR1 is SGHRS, CDR2 YFSETQ. The CDR3 is 15 residues long. V shed 2 bases and J 6 bases; nucleotides not matched to a gene: 7. This CDR3 reads CASSLGTRVSNEQFF. DNA for the CDR3: TGCGCCAGCAGCTTAGGGACTAGGGTCTCCAATGAGCAGTTCTTC.

The chain uses TRBV29-1 and TRBJ2-1, with D possibly being TRBD2 (6 bases). V lost 4 bases, J lost 6 bases, and 10 bases lay in between. The CDR3 has 12 residues. Germline lookup yields CDR1 SQVTM and CDR2 ANQGSEA. The CDR3 spells CSVGWGGNEQFF. In DNA form, the CDR3 reads TGCAGCGTTGGATGGGGAGGCAATGAGCAGTTCTTC.

V is TRBV11-2 and J is TRBJ2-1; 8 bases fit TRBD2. This CDR3 has 14 residues. Trimming cost V 3 bases and J 7 bases; bases outside gene matches: 5. Germline V gives CDR1 SGHAT, CDR2 FQNNGV. CDR3 bases: TGTGCCAGCAGCTTGGGACTAGGAAGGAATGAGCAGTTCTTC. It codes for CASSLGLGRNEQFF. Full variable domain (remainder filled in from reference TRBV11-2 and TRBJ2-1): EAGVAQSPRYKIIEKRQSVAFWCNPISGHATLYWYQQILGQGPKLLIQFQNNGVVDDSQLPKDRFSAERLKGVDSTLKIQPAKLEDSAVYLCASSLGLGRNEQFFGPGTRLTVL.

This clonotype was detected only a few times. The V gene is TRBV4-1, the J gene TRBJ1-4; D gene unclear. V lost 5 bases and J 5 bases, leaving 18 bases between the germline ends. The CDR3 loop spans 16 amino acids. Germline values: CDR1 MGHRA, CDR2 YSYEKL. CDR3 in amino acids: CASSRPSAGKNEKLFF. The CDR3 region has the DNA TGCGCCAGCAGCAGACCCTCAGCCGGTAAAAATGAAAAACTGTTTTTT.

This clonotype was picked up a small number of times. The CDR3 loop is CAISFGPYTDTQYF. In nucleotides, the CDR3 is TGTGCCATCAGTTTTGGGCCGTACACAGATACGCAGTATTTT. The chain has TRBV10-3 and TRBJ2-3; unclear D gene. Trimming pared 5 bases from V and 2 bases from J, leaving 11 bases between. The CDR3 spans 14 residues. From germline, CDR1 is ENHRY and CDR2 SYGVKD.